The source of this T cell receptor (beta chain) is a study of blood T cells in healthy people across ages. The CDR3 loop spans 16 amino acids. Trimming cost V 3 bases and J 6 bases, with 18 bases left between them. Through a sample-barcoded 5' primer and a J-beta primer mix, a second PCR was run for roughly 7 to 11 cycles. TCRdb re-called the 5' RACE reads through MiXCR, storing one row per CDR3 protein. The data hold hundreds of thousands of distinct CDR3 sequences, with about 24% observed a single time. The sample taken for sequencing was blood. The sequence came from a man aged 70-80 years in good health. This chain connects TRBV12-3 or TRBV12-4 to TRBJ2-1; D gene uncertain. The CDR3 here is CASSFWRGNAINEQFF. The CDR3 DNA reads TGTGCCAGCAGTTTTTGGAGAGGAAATGCTATCAATGAGCAGTTCTTC.